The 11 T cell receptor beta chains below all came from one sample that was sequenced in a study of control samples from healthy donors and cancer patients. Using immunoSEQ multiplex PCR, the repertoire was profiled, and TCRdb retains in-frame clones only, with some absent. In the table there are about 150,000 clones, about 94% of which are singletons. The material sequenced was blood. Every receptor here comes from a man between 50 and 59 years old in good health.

As DNA, the CDR3 is TGTGCCAGCTCCCGCGGGACAGGGAACTATGGCTACACCTTC. Its translation: CASSRGTGNYGYTF. The gene calls are TRBV18 and TRBJ1-2; 9 positions agree with TRBD1. The junction had 4 bases not matched to a gene; V was cut back by 6 bases and J by 2 bases. The CDR3 extends over 14 amino acids. Germline lookup yields CDR1 KGHSH and CDR2 LQKENI.

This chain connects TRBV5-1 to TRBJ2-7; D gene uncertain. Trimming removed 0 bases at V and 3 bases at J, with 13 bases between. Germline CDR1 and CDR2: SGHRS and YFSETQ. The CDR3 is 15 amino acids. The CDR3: CASSLEGVSNYEQYF. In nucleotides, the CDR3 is TGCGCCAGCAGCTTGGAGGGCGTAAGTAACTACGAGCAGTACTTC.

The CDR3 region is CASSGYGRRSGETQYF. The CDR3 nucleotides are TGTGCCAGCAGCGGATACGGGAGACGGTCCGGAGAGACCCAGTACTTC. V gene TRBV5-6 combines with J gene TRBJ2-5; possibly TRBD2 for D (6 bases). There are 16 residues in the CDR3. In germline, CDR1 is SGHDT, CDR2 YYEEEE. Trimming removed 4 bases at V and 4 bases at J, with 20 bases between.

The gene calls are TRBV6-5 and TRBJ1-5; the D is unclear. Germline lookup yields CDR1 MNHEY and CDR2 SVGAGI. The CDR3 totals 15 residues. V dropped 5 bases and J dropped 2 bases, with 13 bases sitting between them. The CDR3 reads CASSPIRLGNQPQHF. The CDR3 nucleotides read TGTGCCAGCAGTCCTATACGACTCGGCAATCAGCCCCAGCATTTT.

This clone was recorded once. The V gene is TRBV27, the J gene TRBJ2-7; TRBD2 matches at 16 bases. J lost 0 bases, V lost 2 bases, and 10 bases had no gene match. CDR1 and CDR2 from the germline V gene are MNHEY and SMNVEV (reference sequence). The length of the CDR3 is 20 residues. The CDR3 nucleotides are TGTGCCAGCAGTTTACTCGGGACTAGCGGGAGGGCGCTTAGCTCCTACGAGCAGTACTTC. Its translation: CASSLLGTSGRALSSYEQYF.

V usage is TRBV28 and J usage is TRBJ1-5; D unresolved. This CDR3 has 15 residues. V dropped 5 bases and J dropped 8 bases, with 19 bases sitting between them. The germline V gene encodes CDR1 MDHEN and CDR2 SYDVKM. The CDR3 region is CASSPPAGSMEPQHF. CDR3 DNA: TGTGCCAGCAGTCCCCCGGCGGGGTCCATGGAGCCCCAGCATTTT.

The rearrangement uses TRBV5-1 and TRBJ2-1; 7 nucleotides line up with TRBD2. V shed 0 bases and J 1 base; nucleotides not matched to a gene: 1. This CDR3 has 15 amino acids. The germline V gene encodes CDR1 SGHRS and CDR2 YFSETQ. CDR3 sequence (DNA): TGCGCCAGCAGCTTGGTAGCGGGTTCCTACAATGAGCAGTTCTTC. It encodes CASSLVAGSYNEQFF.

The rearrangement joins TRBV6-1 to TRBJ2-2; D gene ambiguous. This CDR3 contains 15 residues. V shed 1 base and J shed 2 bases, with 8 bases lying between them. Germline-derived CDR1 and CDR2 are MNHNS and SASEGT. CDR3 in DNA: TGTGCCAGCAGTGAAGGGCGCTTCAACACCGGGGAGCTGTTTTTT. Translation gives CASSEGRFNTGELFF.

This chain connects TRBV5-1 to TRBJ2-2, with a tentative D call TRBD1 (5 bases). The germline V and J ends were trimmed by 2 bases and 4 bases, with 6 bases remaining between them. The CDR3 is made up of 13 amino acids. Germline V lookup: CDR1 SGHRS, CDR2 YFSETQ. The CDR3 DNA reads TGCGCCAGCAGCTTTCAGGGCACCGGGGAGCTGTTTTTT. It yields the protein CASSFQGTGELFF.

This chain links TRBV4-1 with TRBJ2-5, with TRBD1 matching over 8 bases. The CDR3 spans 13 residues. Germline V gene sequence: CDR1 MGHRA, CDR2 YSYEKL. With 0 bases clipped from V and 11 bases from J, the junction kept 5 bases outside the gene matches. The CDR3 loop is CASSQDWRTGQYF. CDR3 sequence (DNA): TGCGCCAGCAGCCAAGATTGGAGGACAGGGCAGTACTTC.

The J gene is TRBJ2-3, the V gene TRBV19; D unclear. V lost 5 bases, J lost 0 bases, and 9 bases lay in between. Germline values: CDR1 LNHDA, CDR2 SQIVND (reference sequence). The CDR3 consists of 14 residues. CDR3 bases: TGTGCCAGTAGTCCGACCTATAGCACAGATACGCAGTATTTT. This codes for CASSPTYSTDTQYF.